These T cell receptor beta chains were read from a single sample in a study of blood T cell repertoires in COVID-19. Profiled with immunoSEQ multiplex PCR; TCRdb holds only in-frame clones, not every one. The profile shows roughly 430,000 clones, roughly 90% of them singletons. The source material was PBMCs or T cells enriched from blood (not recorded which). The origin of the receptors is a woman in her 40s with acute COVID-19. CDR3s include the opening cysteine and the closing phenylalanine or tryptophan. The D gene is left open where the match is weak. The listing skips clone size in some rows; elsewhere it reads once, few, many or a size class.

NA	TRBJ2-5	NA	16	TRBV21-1	CASSKIGTGGSETQYF	TGTGCCAGCAGCAAAATTGGGACAGGGGGGAGTGAGACCCAGTACTTC
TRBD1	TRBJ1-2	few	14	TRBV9	CASSADRGRDGYTF	TGTGCCAGCAGCGCCGACAGGGGGCGGGATGGCTACACCTTC
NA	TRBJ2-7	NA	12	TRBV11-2	CASSFERSEQYF	TGTGCCAGCAGCTTTGAGCGGAGCGAGCAGTACTTC
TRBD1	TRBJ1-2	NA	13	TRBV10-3	CAINGQGHYGYTF	TGTGCCATCAATGGACAGGGACACTATGGCTACACCTTC
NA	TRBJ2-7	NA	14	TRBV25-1	CASSGHPYGREQYF	TGTGCCAGTAGCGGACATCCCTACGGTCGCGAGCAGTACTTC
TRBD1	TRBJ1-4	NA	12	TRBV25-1	CASSRDSEKLFF	TGTGCCAGCAGCCGGGACAGTGAAAAACTGTTTTTT
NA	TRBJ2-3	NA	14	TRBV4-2	CASSPSVGPYTQYF	TGTGCCAGCAGCCCCTCAGTGGGGCCTTATACGCAGTATTTT
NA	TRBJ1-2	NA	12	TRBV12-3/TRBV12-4	CASSSDRHGYTF	TGTGCCAGCAGCTCCGACAGGCATGGCTACACCTTC
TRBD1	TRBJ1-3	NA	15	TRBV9	CASSRSGTGGNTIYF	TGTGCCAGCAGCCGGAGTGGGACAGGCGGAAACACCATATATTTT
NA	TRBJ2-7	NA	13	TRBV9	CASSAGQSYEQYF	TGTGCCAGCAGCGCAGGACAGTCGTACGAGCAGTACTTC
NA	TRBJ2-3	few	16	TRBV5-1	CASSLDTGLATDTQYF	TGCGCCAGCAGCTTGGATACGGGACTTGCAACAGATACGCAGTATTTT
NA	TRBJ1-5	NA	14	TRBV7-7	CASSRDISHASQHF	TGTGCCAGCAGCCGGGACATTAGCCACGCTTCCCAGCATTTT
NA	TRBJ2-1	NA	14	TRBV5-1	CASSLIVGDNEQFF	TGCGCCAGCAGCTTGATCGTAGGAGACAATGAGCAGTTCTTC
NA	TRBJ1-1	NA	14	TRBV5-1	CASSSTGRVTEAFF	TGCGCCAGCAGCTCCACAGGGAGAGTGACTGAAGCTTTCTTT
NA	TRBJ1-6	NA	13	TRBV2	CASTAGGYSPLHF	TGTGCCAGCACAGCGGGGGGTTATTCACCCCTCCACTTT
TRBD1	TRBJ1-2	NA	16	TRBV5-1	CASSPSRTGRDYGYTF	TGCGCCAGCAGCCCATCCCGGACAGGGCGAGACTATGGCTACACCTTC
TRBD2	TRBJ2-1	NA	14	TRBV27	CASSTGLVGNEQFF	TGTGCCAGCAGTACGGGACTAGTTGGTAATGAGCAGTTCTTC
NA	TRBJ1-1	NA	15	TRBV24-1	CATSDTGRGGTEAFF	TGTGCCACCAGTGATACGGGGCGAGGGGGCACTGAAGCTTTCTTT
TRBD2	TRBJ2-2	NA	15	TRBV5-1	CASSGSGANTGELFF	TGCGCCAGCAGCGGTAGCGGGGCGAACACCGGGGAGCTGTTTTTT
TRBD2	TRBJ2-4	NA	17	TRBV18	CASSPLGSGVDKNIQYF	TGTGCCAGCTCACCACTGGGTAGCGGGGTTGACAAAAACATTCAGTACTTC
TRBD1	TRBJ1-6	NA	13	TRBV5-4	CATSDRGESPLHF	TGTGCCACCTCCGACAGGGGGGAATCACCCCTCCACTTT
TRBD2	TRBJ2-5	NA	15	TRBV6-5	CASRSGLAGVETQYF	TGTGCCAGCAGAAGTGGACTAGCGGGGGTCGAGACCCAGTACTTC
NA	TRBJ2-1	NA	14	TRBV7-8	CASSLVPGFYEQFF	TGTGCCAGCAGCTTAGTGCCAGGGTTCTATGAGCAGTTCTTC
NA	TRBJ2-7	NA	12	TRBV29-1	CSVEEPRAGQYF	TGCAGCGTTGAAGAACCCAGGGCAGGGCAGTACTTC
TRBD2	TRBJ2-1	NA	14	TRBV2	CASLISGGYNEQFF	TGTGCCAGCTTAATAAGCGGGGGTTACAATGAGCAGTTCTTC
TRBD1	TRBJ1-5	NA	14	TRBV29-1	CSVGGQGGNQPQHF	TGCAGCGTTGGGGGACAGGGGGGCAATCAGCCCCAGCATTTT
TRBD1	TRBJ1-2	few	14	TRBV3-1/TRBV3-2	CASSRRTGNGGYTF	TGTGCCAGCAGCCGTAGGACAGGGAACGGTGGCTACACCTTC
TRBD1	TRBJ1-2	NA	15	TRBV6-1	CASSEDPGGQAGYTF	TGTGCCAGCAGTGAAGATCCAGGGGGCCAGGCTGGCTACACCTTC
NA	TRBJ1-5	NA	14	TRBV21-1	CASSKVYSYQPQHF	TGTGCCAGCAGCAAAGTATACAGTTATCAGCCCCAGCATTTT
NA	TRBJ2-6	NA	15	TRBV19	CASRRSTWGANVLTF	TGTGCCAGTAGAAGATCTACGTGGGGGGCCAACGTCCTGACTTTC
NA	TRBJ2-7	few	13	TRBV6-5	CASSRQVGLEQYF	TGTGCCAGCAGTCGACAGGTTGGGTTGGAGCAGTACTTC
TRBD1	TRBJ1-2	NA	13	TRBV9	CASSVGQFYGYTF	TGTGCCAGCAGCGTGGGACAGTTTTATGGCTACACCTTC
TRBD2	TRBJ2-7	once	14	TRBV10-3	CAIRLAGGPYEQYF	TGTGCCATCAGACTAGCGGGGGGGCCCTACGAGCAGTACTTC
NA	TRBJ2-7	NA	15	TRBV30	CAWSVAYGVSYEQYF	TGTGCCTGGAGTGTAGCCTACGGAGTGTCCTACGAGCAGTACTTC
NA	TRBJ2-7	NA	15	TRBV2	CASSSDRTPTYEQYF	TGTGCCAGCAGTTCAGACAGGACCCCCACCTACGAGCAGTACTTC
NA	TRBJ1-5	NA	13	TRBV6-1	CASSDTGNQPQHF	TGTGCCAGCAGTGATACAGGCAATCAGCCCCAGCATTTT
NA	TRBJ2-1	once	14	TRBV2	CASIDSLSYNEQFF	TGTGCCAGCATCGACAGTCTCTCCTACAATGAGCAGTTCTTC
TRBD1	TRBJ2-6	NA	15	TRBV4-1	CASRGQGVGANVLTF	TGCGCCAGCAGAGGACAGGGAGTTGGGGCCAACGTCCTGACTTTC
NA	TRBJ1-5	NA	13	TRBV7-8	CASGDSRNQPQHF	TGTGCCAGCGGAGACAGCCGCAATCAGCCCCAGCATTTT
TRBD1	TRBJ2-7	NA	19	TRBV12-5	CASGPQSSGRGTGANEQYF	TGTGCTAGTGGTCCTCAGAGTAGCGGTAGAGGGACAGGGGCCAACGAGCAGTACTTC
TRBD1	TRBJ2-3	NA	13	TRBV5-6	CASSSWDSDTQYF	TGTGCCAGCAGCTCCTGGGACAGCGATACGCAGTATTTT
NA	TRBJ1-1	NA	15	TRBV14	CASSQVGGMAPEAFF	TGTGCCAGCAGCCAAGTGGGGGGTATGGCGCCTGAAGCTTTCTTT
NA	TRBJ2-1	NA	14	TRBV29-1	CSVGGGLRNNEQFF	TGCAGCGTTGGCGGAGGGTTGCGCAACAATGAGCAGTTCTTC
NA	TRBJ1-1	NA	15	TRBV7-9	CASSPLYGGSTEAFF	TGTGCCAGCAGCCCTCTTTATGGAGGGTCCACTGAAGCTTTCTTT